This T cell receptor (beta chain) was found in a study of cytomegalovirus exposure and HLA in healthy donors. Study-wide points: In a later analysis, first-cohort TCR clusters were found to tend to co-occur in the 120 or so validation repertoires. As confirmed in vitro, three CMV-associated chains were specific for CMV antigens.

Repertoires were generated with immunoSEQ multiplex PCR, while TCRdb's copy carries only in-frame clones and drops some. The data contain some 49,000 clones, 94% of them singletons. Concerning this clone itself: What it recognizes is unknown. The junction differs from germline at one of its ends, possibly a read error.

The CDR3 length is 11 residues. The germline CDR1 and CDR2 sequences are LNHDA and SQIVND (reference sequence). The sample comprised PBMCs. This clonotype was obtained from a woman aged 18-29 years in good health and CMV-seropositive. The genes are TRBV19 and TRBJ1-2; D gene unclear. This CDR3 reads CASSIDYGYTF. The DNA of the CDR3 is TGTGCCAGTAGTATTGACTACGGCTACACCTTC.